This record concerns one TCR beta chain sequence. This entry belongs to a study of blood T cell repertoires in COVID-19. Study information: T cells, B-cell-depleted T cells, or PBMCs supplied cDNA or gDNA.

V shed 3 bases, J shed 14 bases, and the junction held 6 bases outside the gene matches. The CDR3 spans 12 residues. Germline assignment: CDR1 SGDLS and CDR2 YYNGEE. Original processing notes: The assay estimated nucleated cells by amplifying reference gene primers. Generated by immunoSEQ multiplex PCR, the TCRdb table keeps only in-frame clones and is missing some. D and trimming come from the DNA, and the V and J calls and clone size come from that table. The table records over 90,000 clones, more than 70% of them present only once. The receptor was derived from a woman aged 55-69 years with acute or convalescent COVID-19. Specimen: peripheral blood. The rearrangement joins TRBV9 to TRBJ2-1; 9 bases match TRBD2. The CDR3 reads CASSELGTSKFF. The CDR3 coding sequence is TGTGCCAGCAGCGAACTCGGGACTAGCAAGTTCTTC.